These T cell receptor beta chains were read from a single sample in a study of T cells in localized non-small cell lung cancer. Repertoires were generated with immunoSEQ multiplex PCR, while TCRdb's copy carries only in-frame clones and drops some. Here the sample spans approximately 63,000 clones, about 90% being singletons. The source material was peripheral blood, sampled before any cancer treatment. Every receptor here comes from a man aged 40 to 70 with stage I squamous cell lung carcinoma. CDR3s include the opening cysteine and the closing phenylalanine or tryptophan. The D gene is left open where the match is weak. Only part of the rows carry a size: once, few, many, or a class if the clone is expanded.

>.|TRBV30|TRBJ1-1|TRBD1
CAWSTGTGIPEAFF
TGTGCCTGGAGTACAGGGACAGGGATCCCTGAAGCTTTCTTT
>.|TRBV6-5|TRBJ2-1|.
CASRRRIGSNEQFF
TGTGCCAGCAGACGTAGAATAGGGAGCAATGAGCAGTTCTTC
>.|TRBV19|TRBJ2-3|TRBD1
CASSIGTATGGQYF
TGTGCCAGTAGTATCGGGACAGCGACTGGTGGGCAGTATTTT
>.|TRBV30|TRBJ1-2|TRBD1
CAWTAGGAGYTF
TGTGCCTGGACCGCAGGGGGCGCGGGCTACACCTTC
>.|TRBV7-9|TRBJ2-1|.
CASSQDLAEGGNEQFF
TGTGCCAGCAGCCAAGATCTAGCGGAGGGGGGCAATGAGCAGTTCTTC
>few|TRBV20-1|TRBJ1-2|.
CSRGGGYGYTF
TGCAGTCGAGGCGGAGGCTATGGCTACACCTTC
>.|TRBV13|TRBJ2-1|TRBD1
CASSFPPWGTEYNEQFF
TGTGCCAGCAGCTTCCCCCCGTGGGGGACAGAGTACAATGAGCAGTTCTTC
>.|TRBV19|TRBJ2-3|TRBD2
CASSMGRGGASTDTQYF
TGTGCCAGTAGTATGGGACGGGGGGGAGCTAGCACAGATACGCAGTATTTT
>.|TRBV19|TRBJ2-7|TRBD1
CASRTTGTPYEQYF
TGTGCCAGTAGGACGACAGGGACACCCTACGAGCAGTACTTC
>.|TRBV28|TRBJ2-5|TRBD1
CASSSPATGLETQYF
TGTGCCAGCAGTTCCCCTGCGACAGGGTTAGAGACCCAGTACTTC
>few|TRBV2|TRBJ1-2|.
CASSYRVFTSGYGYTF
TGTGCCAGCAGCTACCGGGTTTTCACGAGCGGCTATGGCTACACCTTC
>.|TRBV9|TRBJ1-5|.
CASSVGPGYQPQHF
TGTGCCAGCAGCGTAGGTCCGGGGTACCAGCCCCAGCATTTT
>few|TRBV28|TRBJ2-7|.
CASSMVYEQYF
TGTGCCAGCAGTATGGTCTACGAGCAGTACTTC
>.|TRBV19|TRBJ1-4|.
CASSMKRTLNEKLFF
TGTGCCAGTAGTATGAAAAGGACACTGAATGAAAAACTGTTTTTT
>.|TRBV6-6|TRBJ2-3|.
CASSYSKGRGTDTQYF
TGTGCCAGCAGTTACTCGAAGGGGAGAGGCACAGATACGCAGTATTTT
>few|TRBV9|TRBJ1-5|.
CASSVAGDRQPQHF
TGTGCCAGCAGCGTAGCCGGGGACCGTCAGCCCCAGCATTTT
>.|TRBV18|TRBJ2-7|.
CASSPSGAYEQYF
TGTGCCAGCTCACCTTCCGGGGCCTACGAGCAGTACTTC
>.|TRBV6-5|TRBJ2-7|.
CASSYGHSYEQYF
TGTGCCAGCAGTTATGGGCATTCATACGAGCAGTACTTC
>.|TRBV18|TRBJ2-1|TRBD2
CASSPQLGTSGNEQFF
TGTGCCAGCTCACCCCAACTAGGGACTAGCGGCAATGAGCAGTTCTTC
>.|TRBV27|TRBJ2-2|TRBD1
CASTGTGFTGELFF
TGTGCCAGCACCGGGACAGGGTTCACCGGGGAGCTGTTTTTT
>.|TRBV6-6|TRBJ2-5|.
CASSYRVTQETQYF
TGTGCCAGCAGTTACAGGGTGACCCAAGAGACCCAGTACTTC
>.|TRBV2|TRBJ2-7|TRBD1
CASRSPDRGYEQYF
TGTGCCAGCAGATCTCCCGACAGGGGCTACGAGCAGTACTTC
>.|TRBV10-3|TRBJ2-1|TRBD2
CAISIAGFGTNEQFF
TGTGCCATCAGCATAGCGGGTTTTGGAACCAATGAGCAGTTCTTC
>.|TRBV6-1|TRBJ2-1|.
CATGYNEQFF
TGTGCCACCGGTTACAATGAGCAGTTCTTC
>few|TRBV4-1|TRBJ1-5|TRBD1
CASSWDSGNQPQHF
TGCGCCAGCAGCTGGGACAGCGGGAATCAGCCCCAGCATTTT
>.|TRBV12-2|TRBJ2-7|.
CASRFLADFYYEQYF
TGTGCAAGTCGGTTCCTAGCGGACTTCTACTACGAGCAGTACTTC
>.|TRBV7-9|TRBJ1-5|TRBD1
CASSPGTGRFHF
TGTGCCAGCAGCCCAGGGACAGGGAGATTCCATTTT
>.|TRBV28|TRBJ2-3|.
CASRTSLSTDTQYF
TGTGCCAGCAGGACTAGTCTAAGCACAGATACGCAGTATTTT
>.|TRBV6-5|TRBJ2-3|TRBD2
CASGPTSRAQYF
TGTGCCAGCGGGCCGACTAGCCGGGCCCAGTATTTT
>.|TRBV28|TRBJ2-1|.
CASTPTGYNEQFF
TGTGCCAGCACCCCTACAGGCTACAATGAGCAGTTCTTC
>.|TRBV5-6|TRBJ2-5|.
CASSLRGETQYF
TGTGCCAGCAGCTTGAGGGGTGAGACCCAGTACTTC